A selection of T cell receptor beta chains follows, all from one sample in a study of T cell repertoires in cytomegalovirus infection. One entry per CDR3 protein, called by TCRdb with MiXCR from the reads. The sample gives fewer than 700,000 distinct CDR3 sequences, 20% to 25% of which show up once; approximately 8% is in the top ten. Sequencing used CD8+ T cells from PBMCs. These receptors originate from a human donor in good health (CMV status not recorded). Some clones in this sample may be carry-over from other donors' samples. CDR3s include the opening cysteine and the closing phenylalanine or tryptophan. A D gene is named only where the DNA matches it firmly. Part of the rows lack a size; the others show once, few, many or a class for expanded clones.

j_call: TRBJ2-2
d_call: -
clone_size: few
v_call: TRBV7-2
cdr3_nt: TGTGCCAGCAGCTTAGGTCTCGGGGGGCGGATCGGGGAGCTGTTTTTT
cdr3_aa: CASSLGLGGRIGELFF

j_call: TRBJ2-2
d_call: -
clone_size: many
v_call: TRBV7-8
cdr3_nt: TGTGCCCAAGCCGGAGGGGGCCCCGGGGAGCTGTTTTTT
cdr3_aa: CAQAGGGPGELFF

j_call: TRBJ2-3
d_call: TRBD2
clone_size: -
v_call: TRBV11-1
cdr3_nt: TGTGCCAGCAGCTTGCCCCGGGGGGAGGTCACAGATACGCAGTATTTT
cdr3_aa: CASSLPRGEVTDTQYF

j_call: TRBJ2-1
d_call: -
clone_size: -
v_call: TRBV6-2/TRBV6-3
cdr3_nt: TGTGCCAGCAGTTACTCGACCAGTTACAATGAGCAGTTCTTC
cdr3_aa: CASSYSTSYNEQFF

j_call: TRBJ1-6
d_call: -
clone_size: -
v_call: TRBV7-8
cdr3_nt: TGTGCCAGCAGCTTAGCGCTGTCAGGTTATAATTCACCCCTCCACTTT
cdr3_aa: CASSLALSGYNSPLHF

j_call: TRBJ2-5
d_call: -
clone_size: -
v_call: TRBV28
cdr3_nt: TGTGCCAGCAGTTTGGCAGGGGGGCGAGAGACCCAGTACTTC
cdr3_aa: CASSLAGGRETQYF

j_call: TRBJ1-4
d_call: -
clone_size: many
v_call: TRBV7-9
cdr3_nt: TGTGCCAGCAGCCTATCCCGGGACCTCACTAATGAAAAACTGTTTTTT
cdr3_aa: CASSLSRDLTNEKLFF

j_call: TRBJ1-5
d_call: -
clone_size: -
v_call: TRBV12-5
cdr3_nt: TGTGCTAGTGCCTTGGGACCGTATCAGCCCCAGCATTTT
cdr3_aa: CASALGPYQPQHF

j_call: TRBJ2-5
d_call: -
clone_size: -
v_call: TRBV6-1
cdr3_nt: TGTGTCAGCGGCTGGGGGGCGGAGACCCAGTACTTC
cdr3_aa: CVSGWGAETQYF

j_call: TRBJ1-1
d_call: -
clone_size: many
v_call: TRBV19
cdr3_nt: TGTGCCAGTAGTATAGATCTATTCCTGAACACTGAAGCTTTCTTT
cdr3_aa: CASSIDLFLNTEAFF

j_call: TRBJ2-7
d_call: -
clone_size: many
v_call: TRBV7-8
cdr3_nt: TGTGCCAGCAGCTTAGACCCCTACGAGCAGTACTTC
cdr3_aa: CASSLDPYEQYF

j_call: TRBJ1-2
d_call: -
clone_size: -
v_call: TRBV15
cdr3_nt: TGTGCCACCAGCAGAGTGACGGGTATAAATGGCTACACCTTC
cdr3_aa: CATSRVTGINGYTF

j_call: TRBJ2-1
d_call: -
clone_size: -
v_call: TRBV20-1
cdr3_nt: TGCAGTGCTCCGGAGGACGTAAGCTCCTACAATGAGCAGTTCTTC
cdr3_aa: CSAPEDVSSYNEQFF

j_call: TRBJ2-1
d_call: -
clone_size: few
v_call: TRBV19
cdr3_nt: TGCTGCACGAGCTCCTACAATGAGCAGTTCTTC
cdr3_aa: CCTSSYNEQFF

j_call: TRBJ2-3
d_call: -
clone_size: -
v_call: TRBV19
cdr3_nt: TGTGCCGCTCAGGGGACTAGCACAGATACGCAGTATTTT
cdr3_aa: CAAQGTSTDTQYF

j_call: TRBJ2-2
d_call: -
clone_size: -
v_call: TRBV11-1
cdr3_nt: TGTGCCAGCAGCTTAGCGACAGGCCCGAACACCGGGGAGCTGTTTTTT
cdr3_aa: CASSLATGPNTGELFF

j_call: TRBJ2-1
d_call: -
clone_size: many
v_call: TRBV7-6
cdr3_nt: TGTGCCAGCAGCCCCACGGGGAGGTACAATGAGCAGTTCTTC
cdr3_aa: CASSPTGRYNEQFF

j_call: TRBJ1-2
d_call: -
clone_size: many
v_call: TRBV7-9
cdr3_nt: TGTGCCAGCAGCTTAAGTACGGCAGCTAGAGGCTACACCTTC
cdr3_aa: CASSLSTAARGYTF

j_call: TRBJ2-3
d_call: -
clone_size: few
v_call: TRBV7-6
cdr3_nt: TGTGCCAGCAGCTTAGCGACAGGGAGGGACGGGGGCACAGATACGCAGTATTTT
cdr3_aa: CASSLATGRDGGTDTQYF

j_call: TRBJ2-2
d_call: -
clone_size: many
v_call: TRBV7-2
cdr3_nt: TGTGCCAGCAGCCTGTTGGACAGAGTGAACACCGGGGAGCTGTTTTTT
cdr3_aa: CASSLLDRVNTGELFF

j_call: TRBJ1-2
d_call: -
clone_size: -
v_call: TRBV12-3/TRBV12-4
cdr3_nt: TGTGCCAGCAGAATTCGGACTGGTGGCTACACCTTC
cdr3_aa: CASRIRTGGYTF

j_call: TRBJ1-2
d_call: TRBD1
clone_size: -
v_call: TRBV20-1
cdr3_nt: TGCAGTGCTAGAGACCCCGAGACAGGGAACTACTACACCTTC
cdr3_aa: CSARDPETGNYYTF

j_call: TRBJ2-2
d_call: -
clone_size: few
v_call: TRBV7-8
cdr3_nt: TGTGCCAGCCAGGGGGGGCTCGGCGGGGAGCTGTTTTTT
cdr3_aa: CASQGGLGGELFF

j_call: TRBJ1-4
d_call: TRBD1
clone_size: -
v_call: TRBV28
cdr3_nt: TGTGCCAGCACCGAGACAGGGTCAACTAATGAAAAACTGTTTTTT
cdr3_aa: CASTETGSTNEKLFF

j_call: TRBJ1-6
d_call: TRBD1
clone_size: few
v_call: TRBV7-2
cdr3_nt: TGTGCCAGCAGCTTAGCGGCCAGGGGGCACGGTTCACCCCTCCACTTT
cdr3_aa: CASSLAARGHGSPLHF

j_call: TRBJ2-5
d_call: -
clone_size: -
v_call: TRBV25-1
cdr3_nt: TGTGCCAGCAGTGAAAGTGACGAGACCCAGTACTTC
cdr3_aa: CASSESDETQYF

j_call: TRBJ2-3
d_call: TRBD2
clone_size: -
v_call: TRBV20-1
cdr3_nt: TGCAGTGCTAGAGACCCGGCGGGGGGCCTGGGTACGCAGTATTTT
cdr3_aa: CSARDPAGGLGTQYF

j_call: TRBJ1-2
d_call: -
clone_size: few
v_call: TRBV7-9
cdr3_nt: TGTGCCAGCAGCTTATCGTTGACAGCCAGCGGGGGCTACACCTTC
cdr3_aa: CASSLSLTASGGYTF

j_call: TRBJ2-5
d_call: TRBD1
clone_size: once
v_call: TRBV14
cdr3_nt: TGTGTCAGCAGCCAAGACAGGGGGCTCGGAGAGACCCAGTACTTC
cdr3_aa: CVSSQDRGLGETQYF

j_call: TRBJ2-1
d_call: -
clone_size: -
v_call: TRBV5-1
cdr3_nt: TGCGCCAGCAGCTTGGAAAGGGTTGAGCAGTTCTTC
cdr3_aa: CASSLERVEQFF

j_call: TRBJ2-3
d_call: -
clone_size: -
v_call: TRBV4-1
cdr3_nt: TGCGCCAGCAGCCGGGTGGACCCATCCACTAGCACAGATACGCAGTATTTT
cdr3_aa: CASSRVDPSTSTDTQYF

j_call: TRBJ2-1
d_call: TRBD1
clone_size: once
v_call: TRBV25-1
cdr3_nt: TGTGCCAGCGCTTCGGGACAGGTCCTCTACAATGAGCAGTTCTTC
cdr3_aa: CASASGQVLYNEQFF

j_call: TRBJ2-1
d_call: TRBD1
clone_size: -
v_call: TRBV6-8
cdr3_nt: TGTGCCAGCAGTTACGTCCGGACAGGGGACTACAATGAGCAGTTCTTC
cdr3_aa: CASSYVRTGDYNEQFF

j_call: TRBJ1-1
d_call: TRBD1
clone_size: many
v_call: TRBV7-9
cdr3_nt: TGTGCCAGCAGCGGGACAGGGGTGTCGGTAGCTTTCTTT
cdr3_aa: CASSGTGVSVAFF

j_call: TRBJ1-1
d_call: -
clone_size: -
v_call: TRBV11-2
cdr3_nt: TGTGCCAGCAGCTTACGTACAGGAGGTGAAGCTTTCTTT
cdr3_aa: CASSLRTGGEAFF

j_call: TRBJ2-1
d_call: -
clone_size: -
v_call: TRBV4-1
cdr3_nt: TGCGCCAGCAGCACCCAGGGGCAGGGACTCTACAATGAGCAGTTCTTC
cdr3_aa: CASSTQGQGLYNEQFF

j_call: TRBJ1-1
d_call: -
clone_size: few
v_call: TRBV7-9
cdr3_nt: TGTGCCAGCAGCTTAGTCTGGAAGAACACTGAAGCTTTCTTT
cdr3_aa: CASSLVWKNTEAFF

j_call: TRBJ2-1
d_call: TRBD1
clone_size: -
v_call: TRBV29-1
cdr3_nt: TGCAGCGGGGGACAGGGAACCTACAATGAGCAGTTCTTC
cdr3_aa: CSGGQGTYNEQFF

j_call: TRBJ1-4
d_call: -
clone_size: -
v_call: TRBV6-8
cdr3_nt: TGTGCCACCTCCGAGGACGGGAATGAAAAACTGTTTTTT
cdr3_aa: CATSEDGNEKLFF

j_call: TRBJ2-2
d_call: TRBD1
clone_size: few
v_call: TRBV7-3
cdr3_nt: TGTGCCAGCAGCTTTGAAGGGACAGGGGACACCGGGGAGCTGTTTTTT
cdr3_aa: CASSFEGTGDTGELFF

j_call: TRBJ1-5
d_call: -
clone_size: -
v_call: TRBV7-6
cdr3_nt: TGTGCCAGCGGTCATAGCAATCAGCCCCAGCATTTT
cdr3_aa: CASGHSNQPQHF

j_call: TRBJ2-3
d_call: TRBD2
clone_size: many
v_call: TRBV7-8
cdr3_nt: TGTGCCAGCAGCCAAAGCGGGGGGGCACCGGATACGCAGTATTTT
cdr3_aa: CASSQSGGAPDTQYF

j_call: TRBJ1-6
d_call: TRBD1
clone_size: few
v_call: TRBV23-1
cdr3_nt: TGCGCCAGCAGTCAATTAGGGACAGGGAGCTCCTATAATTCACCCCTCCACTTT
cdr3_aa: CASSQLGTGSSYNSPLHF